In this sample, the clone carrying this TCR beta chain turned up many times. These data come from a study of T cells after yellow fever vaccination. Study as a whole: CD3, CD45RA, CCR7 and CD95 staining defined sorted EM, EMRA, CM and Tscm cells. Preparation of fractions with low cell numbers was performed using SMART-Seq v4 Ultra Low Input. The study's findings and limits: Researchers report a weaker secondary response that nonetheless peaked faster, day 5 versus 15. A large majority of primary-vaccination clones showed up again after the booster (96% CD4, 88% CD8).

The CDR3 covers 14 residues. V shed 3 bases and J 4 bases; nucleotides not matched to a gene: 2. Per germline, CDR1 KGHSH and CDR2 LQKENI. Via MiXCR, TCRdb re-called the 5' RACE reads, giving one row per CDR3 protein. The sample consists of tens of thousands of distinct CDR3 sequences, 4% to 6% of them appearing once. The material was PBMCs, either bulk or a sorted T-cell subset (CD4+, CD8+, memory, or dextramer-sorted; not recorded which), obtained about 49 days after the first yellow fever vaccination. The chain is built from TRBV18 and TRBJ1-2; 10 nucleotides agree with TRBD1. The receptor was derived from a man aged 18 to 30 who received the YFV17D yellow fever vaccine. The CDR3 region has the DNA TGTGCCAGCTCACCTTGGACAGGGGGCTATGGCTACACCTTC. This encodes CASSPWTGGYGYTF. Filled out from reference TRBV18 and TRBJ1-2, the complete variable domain reads NAGVMQNPRHLVRRRGQEARLRCSPMKGHSHVYWYRQLPEEGLKFMVYLQKENIIDESGMPKERFSAEFPKEGPSILRIQQVVRGDSAAYFCASSPWTGGYGYTFGSGTRLTVV.